This T cell receptor (beta chain) was identified in a study of siplizumab effects on memory and regulatory T cells. Using immunoSEQ multiplex PCR, the repertoire was profiled, and TCRdb retains in-frame clones only, with some absent. Among tens of thousands of clones listed, roughly 93% were seen once. Trimming removed 5 bases from V and 2 bases from J, with 12 bases in between. The CDR3 spans 14 residues. CDR1 PRHDT and CDR2 FYEKMQ come from the germline V gene (reference sequence). Notes on this clone: Its cognate antigen is unknown.

Study results and caveats: Of the alloreactive clones, only a minor fraction mapped to unstimulated subsets. Proliferating CD4+ or CD8+ clones, roughly 80-96% of them, lacked an assignable naive or memory phenotype. Some alloreactive sequences were traceable to unstimulated CD4+ memory cells, and siplizumab significantly reduced them. The suppressive capacity of proliferating Tregs from siplizumab cultures remained unconfirmed.

The V and J genes are TRBV13 and TRBJ1-1; D perhaps matches TRBD1 (6 bases). Material: CD8+ T cells sorted from blood. The TCR sequence derives from a human donor in good health. CDR3 sequence reads: CASSPRTANTEAFF. The CDR3 coding sequence is TGTGCCAGCAGCCCTAGGACAGCAAACACTGAAGCTTTCTTT.